This TCR beta chain is from a study of PD-1 blockade in classical Hodgkin lymphoma. Study-wide context: Nivolumab was given intravenously to patients at 3 mg/kg every 2 weeks.

Regarding the study as a whole: The study reported lower baseline TCR diversity in newly diagnosed patients than in healthy donors.

TCRdb's table, derived via immunoSEQ multiplex PCR, lists solely in-frame clones and lacks some. The sample lists around 13,000 clones, approximately 80% occurring once. Autologous stem cell transplantation was followed by relapse in every patient, and brentuximab vedotin exposure varied. The CDR3 has 14 residues. V trimming: 3 bases; J trimming: 6 bases; junction bases outside the gene matches: 5. CDR1 is SGHTS, CDR2 YDEGEE, per germline. In the case of this clone: The target antigen is unknown.

The sequenced sample was peripheral blood mononuclear cells (PBMCs), obtained at baseline. The genes are TRBV5-8 and TRBJ2-7, with TRBD1 matching over 11 bases. The receptor was derived from a human donor with classical Hodgkin lymphoma. The CDR3 loop is CASSYRDRGFEQYF. CDR3 nucleotide sequence: TGTGCCAGCAGCTACCGGGACAGGGGGTTCGAGCAGTACTTC.